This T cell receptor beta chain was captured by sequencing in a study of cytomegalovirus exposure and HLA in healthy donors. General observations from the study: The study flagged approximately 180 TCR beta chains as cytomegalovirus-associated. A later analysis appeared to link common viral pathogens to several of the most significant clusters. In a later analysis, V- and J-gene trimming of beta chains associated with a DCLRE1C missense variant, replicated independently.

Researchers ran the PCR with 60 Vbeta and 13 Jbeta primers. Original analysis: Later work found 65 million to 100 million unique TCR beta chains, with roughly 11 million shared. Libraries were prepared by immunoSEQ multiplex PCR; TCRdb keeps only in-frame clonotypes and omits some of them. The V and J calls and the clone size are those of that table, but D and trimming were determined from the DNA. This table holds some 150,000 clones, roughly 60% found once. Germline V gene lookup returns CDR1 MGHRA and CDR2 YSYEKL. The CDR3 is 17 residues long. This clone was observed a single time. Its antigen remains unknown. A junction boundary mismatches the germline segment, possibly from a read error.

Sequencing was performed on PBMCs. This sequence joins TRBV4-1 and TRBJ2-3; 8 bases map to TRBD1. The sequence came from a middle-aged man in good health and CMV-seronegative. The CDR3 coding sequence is TGCGCCAGCACCCAAGGGCCCAACAGGGGGACCTCAGATACGCAGTATTTT. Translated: CASTQGPNRGTSDTQYF.